This is a list of T cell receptor beta chains from one sample in a study of blood T cell repertoires in COVID-19. Sequencing used immunoSEQ multiplex PCR; TCRdb keeps in-frame clones, though not all of them. The data contain approximately 61,000 clones, more than 60% of them singletons. Material for sequencing was peripheral blood. These receptors were collected from a woman in her seventies with acute or convalescent COVID-19. The conserved cysteine and the conserved F or W are not part of the CDR3 here.

V gene,J gene,CDR3 length,CDR3 protein
TRBV7-9,TRBJ2-7,11,ASSLGASREQY
TRBV3-1/TRBV3-2,TRBJ2-1,11,ASSLTLAGFSF
TRBV5-6,TRBJ1-1,13,ASSFRVGAPTEAF
TRBV7-9,TRBJ2-3,12,ASSPGGAWDTQY
TRBV11-2,TRBJ1-1,15,ASSFRGRGTRGTEAF
TRBV6-2/TRBV6-3,TRBJ1-2,11,ASSVGNREGYT
TRBV7-8,TRBJ1-2,11,ASSLGQVGGYT
TRBV5-1,TRBJ1-2,13,ASSLRDRGNYGYT
TRBV7-3,TRBJ2-7,12,ASSPKGGTYEQY
TRBV10-3,TRBJ1-1,10,AISERGFEAF
TRBV12-3/TRBV12-4,TRBJ2-5,11,ASTITRGETQY
TRBV11-3,TRBJ2-3,14,ASSLGRAGVEDTQY
TRBV5-1,TRBJ2-3,13,ASSLGQGGTDTQY
TRBV5-4,TRBJ2-5,11,ASSQGLEETQY
TRBV18,TRBJ1-6,13,ASSSGQGSNSPLH
TRBV5-1,TRBJ1-2,12,ASSLGQGAHGYT
TRBV19,TRBJ1-2,13,ASRPTGGAGYGYT
TRBV3-1/TRBV3-2,TRBJ1-1,12,ASSRQGRFSEAF
TRBV5-5,TRBJ1-2,12,ASSRGQIIYGYT
TRBV24-1,TRBJ2-7,13,ATSWAETGLYEQY
TRBV18,TRBJ1-2,12,ASSPGTADYGYT
TRBV3-1/TRBV3-2,TRBJ1-5,12,ASSHPGAGQPQH
TRBV7-2,TRBJ2-5,11,ASSYRVQETQY
TRBV29-1,TRBJ2-5,10,SWGPRGETQY